This T cell receptor beta chain was captured by sequencing in a study of T cell repertoires in cytomegalovirus infection. Study as a whole: Both a matching HLA type and CMV infection were indicated by public TCR beta signatures.

Each CDR3 protein gets one entry after TCRdb re-called the reads with MiXCR. Of 150,000 to 200,000 distinct CDR3 sequences in the sample, 28% were seen once. This CDR3 contains 12 residues. The germline CDR1 and CDR2 sequences are SGHRS and YFSETQ. V lost 4 bases and J lost 5, with 8 bases in between. The sequencing input was PBMCs. V usage is TRBV5-1 and J usage is TRBJ2-3; perhaps TRBD1 as D (5 bases). The TCR comes from a human donor in good health (CMV status not recorded). Some clones in this sample may be carry-over from other donors' samples. The CDR3 sequence is CASSRDRDTQYF. The CDR3 DNA reads TGCGCCAGCAGCCGAGACAGAGATACGCAGTATTTT.